The 14 T cell receptor beta chains in this list originate from one sample, sequenced in a study of tumor-infiltrating lymphocytes in primary liver carcinoma. Scientists recovered RNA and DNA together from approximately 20-30 mg of unsorted bulk tissue. The researchers produced TCR beta cDNA from around 0.5 ug total RNA with a constant-region primer. Each TCR beta library was derived from three nested multiplex PCR rounds that employed slightly modified ARM-PCR. Running roughly 10 cycles apiece, the first two PCR rounds relied on TRBV1-TRBV30 forward primers together with a C-beta reverse primer. TCRdb redid the calling of the multiplex PCR reads with MiXCR, one entry per CDR3 protein. The sample lists 85,000 to 100,000 distinct CDR3 sequences; less than 70% were seen once. The specimen was tumor-adjacent normal liver tissue. Receptors were obtained from a man in his forties with primary liver carcinoma and hepatitis B virus infection.

About this clonotype: At one end, the junction sequence differs from germline, possibly due to a read error. The J gene is TRBJ2-2, the V gene TRBV11-1; possibly TRBD2 for D (5 bases). The CDR3 sequence is 16 residues long. The germline V gene encodes CDR1 SGHAT and CDR2 FQDESV (reference sequence). The CDR3 region is CASNLLPGHDTGEMFF. The DNA of the CDR3 is TGTGCCAGCAATTTACTCCCTGGGCACGACACCGGGGAGATGTTTTTT.

This chain uses TRBV29-1 with TRBJ2-1, with unresolved D. Germline lookup yields CDR1 SQVTM and CDR2 ANQGSEA. The CDR3 is 11 residues long. Deletions cut 7 bases from V and 11 bases from J, with 15 bases between. The CDR3 is CSAPTVGQQFF. CDR3 coding DNA: TGCAGCGCCCCCACAGTAGGTCAGCAGTTCTTC.

Notes on this clonotype: The junction and the germline gene differ at one end; a read error may be behind it. This rearrangement joins TRBV11-2 to TRBJ2-7, with D possibly being TRBD2 (5 bases). This CDR3 comprises 14 residues. The germline V gene has CDR1 SGHAT and CDR2 FQNNGV. CDR3 amino acids: CVSTRVGVGYEQYF. DNA for the CDR3: TGTGTCAGCACCCGAGTGGGAGTGGGCTACGAGCAGTACTTC.

Remarks on this clonotype: A much larger clone sits a single nucleotide away, making a read error possible. The J gene is TRBJ1-2, the V gene TRBV5-5, with 7 positions matching TRBD1. This CDR3 has 15 residues. Germline V gives CDR1 SGHKS, CDR2 YYEKEE (reference sequence). CDR3 in DNA: TGTGCCAGCACCTTGCAGGGGACAGCTTACGGTGGCTACACCTTC. Its protein product is CASTLQGTAYGGYTF.

As for this clonotype: Since a much larger clone is just one base distant, this may be a read error. V and J are TRBV28 and TRBJ1-1, with D hard to call. Trimming took 3 bases from V and 7 from J, leaving 12 bases between them. This CDR3 contains 13 residues. From germline, CDR1 is MDHEN and CDR2 SYDVKM. The CDR3 protein is CASSLASIIEAFF. CDR3 coding DNA: TGTGCCAGCAGTTTGGCCTCTATCATTGAAGCTTTCTTT.

This clonotype was seen a handful of times. The chain recombines TRBV30 with TRBJ2-5, with 7 positions matching TRBD2. The ends lost 3 bases at V and 4 bases at J; junction bases unmatched: 5. The CDR3 consists of 13 residues. CDR1 is GTSNPN and CDR2 is SVGIG in the germline V gene (reference sequence). This chain's CDR3 is CAWSGLGGETQYF. CDR3 sequence (DNA): TGTGCCTGGAGCGGACTAGGAGGAGAGACCCAGTACTTC. Using reference TRBV30 and TRBJ2-5 for the parts outside the CDR3, the full variable domain is SQTIHQWPATLVQPVGSPLSLECTVEGTSNPNLYWYRQAAGRGLQLLFYSVGIGQISSEVPQNLSASRPQDRQFILSSKKLLLSDSGFYLCAWSGLGGETQYFGPGTRLLVL.

Remarks on this clonotype: A junction boundary mismatches the germline segment, possibly from a read error. The chain carries TRBV6-2 or TRBV6-3 and TRBJ2-5; 9 bases line up with TRBD1. The CDR3 spans 13 residues. Germline V gives CDR1 MNHEY, CDR2 SVGEGT. The CDR3 spells CAGRTGAEETQYF. The CDR3 DNA reads TGTGCCGGCAGGACAGGGGCGGAGGAGACCCAGTACTTC.

On this clonotype itself: This may come from a read error, since a much larger clone is one base off. The chain joins TRBV29-1 to TRBJ2-2, with unresolved D. Germline-derived CDR1 and CDR2 are SQVTM and ANQGSEA. The CDR3 has 12 amino acids. Deletions cut 6 bases from V and 6 bases from J, with 11 bases between. This CDR3 is CSVRMSAGELFF. CDR3 DNA sequence: TGCAGCGTAAGGATGAGTGCCGGGGAGCTGTTTTTT.

This clonotype was picked up many times. This rearrangement joins TRBV11-2 to TRBJ1-3; no reliable D call. The CDR3 has 15 residues. V shed 5 bases and J shed 0 bases, with 11 bases lying between them. Per germline, CDR1 SGHAT and CDR2 FQNNGV. CDR3 region: CASSDLGNSGNTIYF. The CDR3 region has the DNA TGTGCCAGCAGCGACCTCGGCAACTCTGGAAACACCATATATTTT.

Worth noting for this clonotype: A much larger clone lies a single base off, so this may be a read error. V usage is TRBV7-9 and J usage is TRBJ1-2; D remains unclear. Germline V gives CDR1 SEHNR, CDR2 FQNEAQ (reference sequence). This CDR3 is 12 amino acids long. CDR3 DNA sequence: TGTGCCAGCAGCTTCGGGCCCTATGGCTACATCTTC. Its protein product is CASSFGPYGYIF.

Points on this clonotype: This likely comes from a read error, as the CDR3 has no conserved phenylalanine or tryptophan at its end. The chain recombines TRBV11-2 with TRBJ2-7; unclear D gene. Germline values: CDR1 SGHAT, CDR2 FQNNGV. The CDR3 length is 15 residues. The CDR3 DNA follows: TGTGCCATCAGCACCAGAGTTATAGGACCCCTGGAGCAGTACCTC. Its protein is CAISTRVIGPLEQYL.

The chain carries TRBV7-9 and TRBJ2-3; D gene uncertain. The CDR3 runs to 18 residues. Trimming left V 7 bases short and J 0 bases short, with 23 bases between. Germline CDR1 is SEHNR and CDR2 is FQNEAQ (reference sequence). The CDR3 bases are TGTGCCAGCATCGCCGGTATTCAGACGCGTTTTAGCACAGATACGCAGTATTTT. This gives the protein CASIAGIQTRFSTDTQYF.

A word on this clonotype: At one end the junction does not follow the germline gene, possibly because of a read error. The V and J genes are TRBV12-3 or TRBV12-4 and TRBJ2-7, with TRBD2 as a possible D gene (6 bases). This CDR3 spans 15 amino acids. CDR3 in DNA: TGTGCCAGCACCGGACCGGGACTGGCTTTTTACGAGCAGTATTTC. It is translated as CASTGPGLAFYEQYF.

This chain links TRBV11-2 with TRBJ1-2; D remains ambiguous. V was cut by 1 base and J by 8 bases, with 20 bases left in between. The CDR3 runs to 16 residues. Germline V CDR1 and CDR2: SGHAT, FQNNGV. This chain's CDR3 is CASSLGGACTLYGYTF. The CDR3 DNA sequence: TGTGCCAGCAGCTTAGGTGGTGCATGTACCCTCTACGGCTACACCTTC.